The sequence of this TCR beta chain was determined in a study of vaccination effects on CD4 cells after COVID-19. Study-level background: Post-vaccine sample collection fell at a median of 72 days after the second dose.

Within the ViraFEST assay, antigen-specific CD4+ T cells underwent expansion with viral peptide pools prior to sequencing. Subsequent to a culture period of less than twelve days, CD4+ T cells were isolated. Participants received two doses of either the BNT162b2 or mRNA-1273 vaccine. This CDR3 region has 15 residues. Germline values: CDR1 SNHLY, CDR2 FYNNEI. V was cut by 2 bases and J by 3 bases, with 12 bases left in between. Note on this clone: Antigen specificity is unknown.

Assay used: immunoSEQ multiplex PCR; TCRdb lists only in-frame clones, some missing. The table lists around 46,000 clones, 65% to 80% of them singletons. The V gene is TRBV2, the J gene TRBJ2-3; D perhaps matches TRBD2 (5 bases). The sample was CD4+ T cells from PBMCs cultured with HCoV-OC43 spike peptides, taken after COVID-19 vaccination. The subset was: HCoV-OC43 spike overlapping peptide pool stimulation. This receptor was identified in a human donor who received a COVID-19 vaccine. This CDR3 reads CASSELEGATDTQYF. CDR3 coding DNA: TGTGCCAGCAGTGAACTCGAGGGTGCGACAGATACGCAGTATTTT. The full variable domain, in which reference TRBV2 and TRBJ2-3 provide the parts outside the CDR3, is EPEVTQTPSHQVTQMGQEVILRCVPISNHLYFYWYRQILGQKVEFLVSFYNNEISEKSEIFDDQFSVERPDGSNFTLKIRSTKLEDSAMYFCASSELEGATDTQYFGPGTRLTVL.